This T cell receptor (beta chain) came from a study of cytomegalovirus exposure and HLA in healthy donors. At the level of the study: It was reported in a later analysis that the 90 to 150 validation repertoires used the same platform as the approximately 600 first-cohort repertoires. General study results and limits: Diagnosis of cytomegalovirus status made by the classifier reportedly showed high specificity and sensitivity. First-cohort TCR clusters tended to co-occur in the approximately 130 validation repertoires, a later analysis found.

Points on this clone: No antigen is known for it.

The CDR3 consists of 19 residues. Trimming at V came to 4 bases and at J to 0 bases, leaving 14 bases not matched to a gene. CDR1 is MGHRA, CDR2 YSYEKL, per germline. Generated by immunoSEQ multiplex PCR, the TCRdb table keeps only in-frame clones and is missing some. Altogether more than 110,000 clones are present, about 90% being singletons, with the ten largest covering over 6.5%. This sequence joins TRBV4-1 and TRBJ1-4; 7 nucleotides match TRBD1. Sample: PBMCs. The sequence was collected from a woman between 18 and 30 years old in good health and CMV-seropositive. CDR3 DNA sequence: TGCGCCAGCAGCCCACGGTGGGGACAGTTACCCGCAACTAATGAAAAACTGTTTTTT. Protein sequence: CASSPRWGQLPATNEKLFF.